This T cell receptor (beta chain) is from a study of TIL therapy for anti-PD-1-resistant metastatic lung cancer (dated by TCRdb to 2020 to 2022). Regarding the study in general: Among the enrolled patients, the median age was about 52 years (range roughly 35-80), and the median tumor PD-L1 proportion score was 5.5% to 6.5%. Tumor and peripheral blood T cell receptor beta sequencing was used to track clonotypes across tumor, expanded TIL product and serial blood samples. Most of the cohort had lung adenocarcinoma, several tumors were EGFR-mutant and two were ALK-rearranged, and half of the patients were current or former smokers. Across the cohort, whole-exome sequencing showed a median non-synonymous tumor mutation burden of roughly 1.5 mutations per megabase.

Taken with the paper, the label for time point translates to: pre-treatment sample, taken before nivolumab and TIL therapy. Baseline tumor samples were excised metastases, mostly pleural nodules or supraclavicular lymph nodes, from the same resection used to grow TIL. Before any PD-1/PD-L1 blockade was given, tumors were harvested, nivolumab was then administered, and patients who progressed went on to receive lymphodepletion, an infusion of expanded TIL, and IL-2. Between October 2017 and January 2020, a dual-center phase I trial enrolled adults who had stage 4 NSCLC. Samples came from a single-arm, open-label phase I trial of tumor-infiltrating lymphocyte therapy with nivolumab in advanced non-small cell lung cancer. Portions of each resected tumor were snap-frozen in liquid nitrogen and were stored at -80 degrees C. Tumor regions of interest were selected on H&E sections by laser-capture macrodissection, were pulverized into 15 mg aliquots, and were extracted with Qiagen Allprep kits.

TCR beta CDR3 regions were amplified from genomic DNA by bias-controlled multiplex PCR with the immunoSEQ v3 hsTCRB kit. The TCR libraries were sequenced on an Illumina NextSeq 500 to approximately 2.1 million read pairs for survey level or about 4.5-6 million read pairs for deep level. The study's processing was this. V, D and J genes were assigned, non-productive sequences were removed, and clonality was reported by immunoSEQ Analyzer software. Repertoires were compared by productive Simpson clonality and by the Morisita overlap index of productive TRB rearrangements between infused TIL and blood. TCRdb retrieved this table from immuneACCESS and kept in-frame rearrangements only. Not all clones are present; in checked studies, unresolved V genes account for under half, and no reason is known for the remainder. V and J calls and clone size follow that table, whereas D and trimming were derived from the DNA. This sample lists tens of thousands of clones; 60% to 70% were detected once. The ten largest clones add up to roughly a sixth of the sample.

With respect to this clone: Its antigen is currently not known. Base quality data are lacking; no much larger clone is found one base away.

Reading the germline V gene gives CDR1 MNHEY and CDR2 SVGAGI. Including cysteine and phenylalanine, the CDR3 has 16 amino acids. The read is trimmed to its CDR3 DNA, 48 bases read in frame from base 1. Here V drops 4 bases and J drops 6 bases, and the junction holds 10 bases not matched to any gene. What the study reported, not specific to this receptor: Higher clonality and lower diversity were observed in expanded TIL cultures than in baseline intratumoral T cells (median clonality around 5.7% vs 31%, p < 0.0001). Clonal turnover during TIL culture was high, and many clones enriched in the product were not detected in the baseline tumor, suggesting clonal contraction instead of faithful expansion. The cohort was highly selected, including more treatment-naive, never-smoker and oncogene-addicted patients than is typical, which limits generalizability. The study protocol defined all tumor marker inferences as exploratory.

This clonotype was sampled from a woman between 30 and 79 years old with non-small cell lung cancer. Recombination connected TRBV6-5 to TRBJ2-1; TRBD2 lines up with 9 middle nucleotides. The source was tumor tissue, collected at baseline. The CDR3 corresponds to CASSSSSGIGGNEQFF. At the DNA level, the sequence is TGTGCCAGCAGTTCCTCTAGCGGGATCGGGGGCAATGAGCAGTTCTTC.